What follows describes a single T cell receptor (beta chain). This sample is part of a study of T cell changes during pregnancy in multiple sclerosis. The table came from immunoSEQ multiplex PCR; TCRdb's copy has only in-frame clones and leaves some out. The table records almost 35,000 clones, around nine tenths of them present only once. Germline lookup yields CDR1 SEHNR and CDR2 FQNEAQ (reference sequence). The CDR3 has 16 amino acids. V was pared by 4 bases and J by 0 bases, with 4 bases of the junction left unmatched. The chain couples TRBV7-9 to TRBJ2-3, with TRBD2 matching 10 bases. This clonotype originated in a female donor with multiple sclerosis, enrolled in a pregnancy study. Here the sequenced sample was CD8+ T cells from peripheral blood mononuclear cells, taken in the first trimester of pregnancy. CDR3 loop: CASSYGLAASTDTQYF. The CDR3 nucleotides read TGTGCCAGCAGCTACGGACTAGCGGCTAGCACAGATACGCAGTATTTT.